The rows below give T cell receptor beta chains drawn from one sample of a study of blood T cell repertoires in COVID-19. Clones were read by immunoSEQ multiplex PCR, and TCRdb kept only the in-frame ones, dropping some. The sample consists of approximately 190,000 clones, approximately 90% of them appearing once. Input material: peripheral blood. The receptors stem from a man between 60 and 75 years old with active or convalescent COVID-19. The CDR3 runs from the conserved cysteine through the conserved F or W. The D gene is left open where the match is weak. Size is stated for part of the rows, as once, few or many counts, or as a class when the clone is expanded.

v_gene	d_gene	abundance	j_gene	CDR3nt	CDR3aa
TRBV2	NA	NA	TRBJ1-3	TGTGCCAGCAGTGAACAGGGATCTGGAAACACCATATATTTT	CASSEQGSGNTIYF
TRBV6-1	NA	NA	TRBJ1-5	TGTGCCAGCAGTGATGCCCCCGGGACATCCAATCAGCCCCAGCATTTT	CASSDAPGTSNQPQHF
TRBV5-1	NA	NA	TRBJ1-1	TGCGCCAGCAGCTTGGCCGATAGAAACACTGAAGCTTTCTTT	CASSLADRNTEAFF
TRBV28	NA	NA	TRBJ1-2	TGTGCCAGCAGTTTACCGACAGTCTATGGCTACACCTTC	CASSLPTVYGYTF
TRBV18	NA	NA	TRBJ1-2	TGTGCCAGCTCGGAGGTAAAGTTATATGGCTACACCTTC	CASSEVKLYGYTF
TRBV5-1	NA	NA	TRBJ2-3	TGCGCCAGCAGCTCCGGCAGCGTAGGCACAGATACGCAGTATTTT	CASSSGSVGTDTQYF
TRBV24-1	TRBD1	NA	TRBJ2-2	TGTGCCGGACGGACAGGGGTCACCGGGGAGCTGTTTTTT	CAGRTGVTGELFF
TRBV5-1	NA	NA	TRBJ1-5	TGCGCCAGCAGCCCCGGGTCGAACAATCAGCCCCAGCATTTT	CASSPGSNNQPQHF
TRBV9	TRBD1	NA	TRBJ2-1	TGTGCCAGCAGCGTAGCTCGGACAGGGCCAAATGAGCAGTTCTTC	CASSVARTGPNEQFF
TRBV7-2	NA	NA	TRBJ2-2	TGTGCCAGCAGCTACAGGGCCCAGAACACCGGGGAGCTGTTTTTT	CASSYRAQNTGELFF
TRBV5-1	NA	NA	TRBJ2-3	TGCGCCAGCAGTATTCTTCGTATCGGCACAGATACGCAGTATTTT	CASSILRIGTDTQYF
TRBV10-1	NA	NA	TRBJ2-3	TGCGCCAGCAGTGAGACAAACACAGATACGCAGTATTTT	CASSETNTDTQYF
TRBV10-3	NA	NA	TRBJ1-2	TGTGCCATCAGTGAGTCCGATGGGGCAGGAGACTATGGCTACACCTTC	CAISESDGAGDYGYTF
TRBV19	NA	NA	TRBJ1-4	TGTGCCAGTTCGAGCGCGGGTGCAACTAATGAAAAACTGTTTTTT	CASSSAGATNEKLFF
TRBV7-3	TRBD2	NA	TRBJ2-1	TGTGCCAGCAGCCGTGGGACTAGCGGGGGCGACTACAATGAGCAGTTCTTC	CASSRGTSGGDYNEQFF
TRBV10-3	NA	once	TRBJ1-1	TGTGCCATCAGTGAGCCCCAACAGGGTAAGAACACTGAAGCTTTCTTT	CAISEPQQGKNTEAFF
TRBV6-5	TRBD1	NA	TRBJ1-2	TGTGCCAGCTTGGAGGGGACAGCCTCTTATGGCTACACCTTC	CASLEGTASYGYTF
TRBV19	NA	NA	TRBJ2-3	TGTGCCAGTAGCCCGGCAGCAGGAGATACGCAGTATTTT	CASSPAAGDTQYF
TRBV5-1	NA	NA	TRBJ2-1	TGCGCCAGCAGCTATCACCGGGACACCCTTTACAATGAGCAGTTCTTC	CASSYHRDTLYNEQFF
TRBV5-6	TRBD1	NA	TRBJ2-1	TGTGCCAGCAGCTTAATCCGACAGGGCCGATACAATGAGCAGTTCTTC	CASSLIRQGRYNEQFF
TRBV15	NA	NA	TRBJ1-1	TGTGCCACCAGCAGAGATCCCCCTACGGAGGAGAAGAACACTGAAGCTTTCTTT	CATSRDPPTEEKNTEAFF
TRBV7-2	NA	once	TRBJ2-5	TGTGCCAGCAGCTTGGGCGGACGGGGGGCCTTAGGCGAGACCCAGTACTTC	CASSLGGRGALGETQYF
TRBV25-1	TRBD2	NA	TRBJ2-3	TGTGCCAGCAGTGAAACGCTAGCGGGTTCCAGGGATACGCAGTATTTT	CASSETLAGSRDTQYF
TRBV29-1	NA	NA	TRBJ1-2	TGCAGCGCCACGAGGGGGTATGGCTACACCTTC	CSATRGYGYTF
TRBV6-5	NA	NA	TRBJ1-6	TGTGCCAGCAGTTACCGGGACACGGTTCCACCCCTCCACTTT	CASSYRDTVPPLHF
TRBV5-4	NA	NA	TRBJ2-5	TGTGCCAGCAGCTTGGAGGCGGGCTCGGAGACCCAGTACTTC	CASSLEAGSETQYF
TRBV3-1/TRBV3-2	TRBD2	NA	TRBJ2-3	TGTGCCAGCAGCCTCCTCCGGACTAGCGGGGGAAATACGCAGTATTTT	CASSLLRTSGGNTQYF
TRBV19	NA	NA	TRBJ1-1	TGTGCCAGTACTCCATCCGGGTCCCGTGAAGCTTTCTTT	CASTPSGSREAFF
TRBV9	TRBD2	NA	TRBJ2-1	TGTGCCAGCAGCTTCCGGACTAGCGGGGGATACAATGAGCAGTTCTTC	CASSFRTSGGYNEQFF
TRBV5-1	TRBD1	once	TRBJ1-2	TGCGCCAGCAGCTTGGGACAGGGCAACTATGGCTACACCTTC	CASSLGQGNYGYTF
TRBV9	TRBD1	NA	TRBJ1-2	TGTGCCAGCGAGAAAGGACAGGGTAACTATGGCTACACCTTC	CASEKGQGNYGYTF
TRBV5-6	NA	NA	TRBJ2-3	TGTGCCAGCAGCTTACAGGGCGCAGATACGCAGTATTTT	CASSLQGADTQYF
TRBV14	NA	NA	TRBJ1-1	TGTGCCAGCAGCCAAGCCTCGGGGGAGGTCACTGAAGCTTTCTTT	CASSQASGEVTEAFF
TRBV14	NA	NA	TRBJ2-7	TGTGCCAGCAGGAGGAGGGGACAGCCGAGTCAACTTCTCTACGAGCAGTACTTC	CASRRRGQPSQLLYEQYF
TRBV19	NA	NA	TRBJ1-5	TGTGCCAGTAGGAGCGGGATTCTCCGTCAGCCCCAGCATTTT	CASRSGILRQPQHF
TRBV5-1	NA	NA	TRBJ1-2	TGCGCCAGCAGCTTACTACAGGGCTCTGGCTACACCTTC	CASSLLQGSGYTF
TRBV11-2	TRBD2	few	TRBJ2-7	TGTGCCAGCAGCTTAGGGGCGGGGGCCTACGAGCAGTACTTC	CASSLGAGAYEQYF
TRBV29-1	TRBD1	NA	TRBJ1-4	TGCAGCGTTGCCCGGGACAGAGGTGAAAAACTGTTTTTT	CSVARDRGEKLFF
TRBV24-1	NA	NA	TRBJ2-7	TGTGCCAACAGGGACTCAGGGACAGCCTACGAGCAGTACTTC	CANRDSGTAYEQYF
TRBV19	TRBD2	once	TRBJ2-3	TGTGCCAGTAGTAGGAGAGAGGGACTAGCGGGGGCCAGCACAGATACGCAGTATTTT	CASSRREGLAGASTDTQYF